Below are 20 T cell receptor beta chains sequenced from a single sample in a study of Graves' ophthalmopathy and Graves' hyperthyroidism. CDR3 regions of TCR beta were amplified from RNA transcripts. An initial RT-PCR round employing HTBI primers preceded a second-round multiplex PCR. TCRdb called the multiplex PCR reads again in MiXCR, with one record for every CDR3 protein. The sample yields around 600,000 distinct CDR3 sequences, roughly two fifths seen once. The sequenced material came from peripheral blood. These receptors were collected from an adult man with Graves' ophthalmopathy.

This chain joins TRBV7-9 and TRBJ2-5, with 9 bases fitting TRBD1. The CDR3 is made up of 16 amino acids. The V segment lost 6 bases and the J segment 5 bases; nucleotides outside the gene matches: 13. Germline CDR1 is SEHNR and CDR2 is FQNEAQ (reference sequence). CDR3 region: CASRSVGTGSWETQYF. The CDR3 DNA reads TGTGCCAGCAGGTCTGTCGGGACAGGGAGTTGGGAGACCCAGTACTTC.

This clonotype was recorded many times. V usage is TRBV12-3 or TRBV12-4 and J usage is TRBJ1-5; no clear D. The CDR3 consists of 12 residues. V lost 3 bases and J 4 bases, leaving 4 bases between the germline ends. The CDR3 bases are TGTGCCAGCAGTTTCTTGAATCAGCCCCAGCATTTT. Translated, it gives CASSFLNQPQHF.

In this sample, this clonotype turned up once. The germline gene is not matched at one end of the junction; a read error may be the cause. The rearrangement joins TRBV4-1 to TRBJ2-7, with D possibly matching TRBD1 (5 bases). CDR1 and CDR2 from the germline V gene are MGHRA and YSYEKL. This CDR3 spans 17 amino acids. In DNA, the CDR3 is TGTGCCAGCAGCCAAGTAGTCAGGGCTGCGAATTCCTACGAGCAGTACTTC. Encoded protein: CASSQVVRAANSYEQYF.

This clonotype was counted at least ten times. The gene calls are TRBV25-1 and TRBJ1-3; D perhaps matches TRBD1 (6 bases). The V gene's germline CDR1 is MGHDK and CDR2 SYGVNS. This CDR3 spans 14 amino acids. With 5 bases removed from V and 2 bases from J, the gap between germline ends came to 10 bases. The DNA for the CDR3 is TGTGCCAGCAGTTCCGGGACAACTGGAAACACCATATATTTT. This gives the protein CASSSGTTGNTIYF. The entire variable domain, with the rest obtained from reference TRBV25-1 and TRBJ1-3, is as follows: EADIYQTPRYLVIGTGKKITLECSQTMGHDKMYWYQQDPGMELHLIHYSYGVNSTEKGDLSSESTVSRIRTEHFPLTLESARPSHTSQYLCASSSGTTGNTIYFGEGSWLTVV.

The chain has TRBV7-3 and TRBJ2-7; 8 nucleotides agree with TRBD2. V shed 2 bases, J shed 3 bases, and the junction held 6 bases outside the gene matches. The CDR3 runs to 15 residues. Looked up from germline, CDR1 is SGHTA and CDR2 is FQGTGA. CDR3 in amino acids: CASSLSRGDNYEQYF. CDR3 bases: TGTGCCAGCAGCTTATCGCGGGGGGATAACTACGAGCAGTACTTC.

In its sample, this clonotype was seen many times. The gene calls are TRBV24-1 and TRBJ1-4, with D possibly TRBD1 on 5 matching bases. This CDR3 spans 15 amino acids. With 3 bases removed from V and 8 bases from J, the gap between germline ends came to 15 bases. CDR1 KGHDR and CDR2 SFDVKD come from the germline V gene. The CDR3 region is CATSDAGGTSEKLFF. CDR3 in DNA: TGTGCCACCAGTGATGCGGGGGGAACCTCCGAAAAACTGTTTTTT.

The chain combines TRBV10-3 with TRBJ2-6; D not certain. Germline assignment: CDR1 ENHRY and CDR2 SYGVKD. V gave up 3 bases and J gave up 0 bases, with 15 bases separating them. The CDR3 has 18 residues. The CDR3 DNA reads TGTGCCATCAGTGAAACCGCGTTAAGCTCCTCTGGGGCCAACGTCCTGACTTTC. Its translation: CAISETALSSSGANVLTF.

This clonotype was detected only a few times. This chain uses TRBV9 with TRBJ2-7, with 13 bases that match TRBD2. Germline V gene lookup returns CDR1 SGDLS and CDR2 YYNGEE. Trimming cost V 3 bases and J 3 bases; bases outside gene matches: 3. CDR3 size: 15 residues. The DNA for the CDR3 is TGTGCCAGCAGCGAGGGACTAGCGGGGAGCTACGAGCAGTACTTC. Its translation: CASSEGLAGSYEQYF. The complete variable domain, with remaining parts taken from reference TRBV9 and TRBJ2-7, reads DSGVTQTPKHLITATGQRVTLRCSPRSGDLSVYWYQQSLDQGLQFLIQYYNGEERAKGNILERFSAQQFPDLHSELNLSSLELGDSALYFCASSEGLAGSYEQYFGPGTRLTVT.

The genes are TRBV20-1 and TRBJ2-7; TRBD1 matches 8 bases. J lost 7 bases, V lost 7 bases, and 15 bases had no gene match. The CDR3 is 14 amino acids. The germline V gene has CDR1 DFQATT and CDR2 SNEGSKA (reference sequence). The CDR3 sequence is CSVAGRGRTGEQYF. For the CDR3, the DNA is TGCAGTGTTGCGGGCAGGGGGCGGACCGGGGAGCAGTACTTC.

Notes on this clonotype: At one of its ends the junction is not consistent with the germline gene, which may arise from a read error. The CDR3 is CASGELYEQYF. The CDR3 DNA follows: TGTGCCAGCGGTGAACTTTACGAGCAGTACTTC. This sequence joins TRBV2 and TRBJ2-7; D gene ambiguous. CDR1 and CDR2 (germline): SNHLY, FYNNEI. This CDR3 has 11 amino acids.

There are a few counts of this clonotype. The rearrangement joins TRBV20-1 to TRBJ1-2; 9 positions agree with TRBD1. V shed 4 bases and J 7 bases; nucleotides not matched to a gene: 4. The CDR3 is 12 amino acids. Germline values: CDR1 DFQATT, CDR2 SNEGSKA (reference sequence). DNA for the CDR3: TGCAGTGCTAATACAGGGGGCTTTGGCTACACCTTC. It specifies CSANTGGFGYTF.

The rearrangement uses TRBV29-1 and TRBJ1-1; D remains ambiguous. The length of the CDR3 is 9 residues. The germline gives CDR1 SQVTM, CDR2 ANQGSEA. Here the CDR3 reads CRVNTEAFF. CDR3 sequence (DNA): TGCAGAGTCAACACTGAAGCTTTCTTT.

This clonotype has ten or more counts. The rearrangement uses TRBV7-9 and TRBJ2-5; possible D gene TRBD2, 6 bases. V was cut by 5 bases and J by 4 bases, with 17 bases left in between. This CDR3 has 15 amino acids. Per the germline V gene, CDR1 is SEHNR and CDR2 is FQNEAQ (reference sequence). The CDR3 spells CASSTTSSLGETQYF. The CDR3, as DNA: TGTGCCAGCAGCACAACTAGCAGCCTGGGAGAGACCCAGTACTTC. The whole variable domain, remainder taken from reference TRBV7-9 and TRBJ2-5, is DTGVSQNPRHKITKRGQNVTFRCDPISEHNRLYWYRQTLGQGPEFLTYFQNEAQLEKSRLLSDRFSAERPKGSFSTLEIQRTEQGDSAMYLCASSTTSSLGETQYFGPGTRLLVL.

In this sample, this clonotype turned up many times. The rearrangement joins TRBV11-1 to TRBJ1-6; tentative D call: TRBD1 (6 bases). The germline V and J ends were trimmed by 5 bases and 7 bases, with 18 bases remaining between them. This CDR3 spans 16 amino acids. In germline, CDR1 is SGHAT, CDR2 FQDESV (reference sequence). The CDR3 DNA sequence: TGTGCCAGCAGCGCTAGCCAACAGGGTTGGAATTCACCCCTCCACTTT. It translates to CASSASQQGWNSPLHF. Filled out from reference TRBV11-1 and TRBJ1-6, the complete variable domain reads EAEVAQSPRYKITEKSQAVAFWCDPISGHATLYWYRQILGQGPELLVQFQDESVVDDSQLPKDRFSAERLKGVDSTLKIQPAELGDSAMYLCASSASQQGWNSPLHFGNGTRLTVT.

This clonotype has a handful of counts. A far more abundant clone sits one base away, making this likely a read error. This CDR3 fails to terminate in the conserved phenylalanine or tryptophan, so it likely reflects a read error. V usage is TRBV25-1 and J usage is TRBJ2-5; D is undetermined. The V and J ends lost 5 bases and 4 bases respectively, with 5 bases between them. CDR3 length equals 11 residues. In germline, CDR1 is MGHDK, CDR2 SYGVNS. CDR3 sequence reads: CASSYSETQYL. The CDR3 nucleotides are TGTGCCAGCAGTTACTCAGAGACCCAGTACCTC.

This clonotype was counted ten times or more. The chain couples TRBV11-2 to TRBJ1-2; D might be TRBD1 (6 bases). The germline V gene has CDR1 SGHAT and CDR2 FQNNGV. The CDR3 has 13 residues. V lost 5 bases and J lost 10, with 17 bases in between. The CDR3 DNA reads TGTGCCAGCAGCCTCACAGGGTTCGGAGACTACACCTTC. It yields the protein CASSLTGFGDYTF.

This clonotype came up a few times. A single base separates this from a much larger clone, so it may be a read error. The rearrangement links TRBV15 to TRBJ1-5; a possible D gene is TRBD1 (5 bases). V lost 0 bases and J 4 bases, leaving 19 bases between the germline ends. This CDR3 has 18 residues. Germline values: CDR1 LNHNV, CDR2 YYDKDF (reference sequence). The CDR3 sequence: CATSRDPLAGTRNQPQHF. The DNA for the CDR3 is TGTGCCACCAGCAGAGATCCATTGGCGGGGACCCGGAATCAGCCCCAGCATTTT.

V gene TRBV11-2 combines with J gene TRBJ2-5; 11 nucleotides align to TRBD1. CDR1 is SGHAT and CDR2 is FQNNGV in the germline V gene. The length of the CDR3 is 15 residues. With 8 bases clipped from V and 6 bases from J, the junction kept 11 bases outside the gene matches. The CDR3 DNA reads TGTGCCAGCTCACCCCGGACAGGGGGCGCGAAGACCCAGTACTTC. This gives the protein CASSPRTGGAKTQYF.

Note on this clonotype: This may be a read error, as it is one base from a much larger clone. The chain joins TRBV5-6 to TRBJ1-1, with D possibly being TRBD1 (5 bases). The CDR3 length is 12 residues. Germline CDR1 reads SGHDT; CDR2 reads YYEEEE. DNA of the CDR3: TGTGCCAGTAGTCGACTGGACACTGAAACTTTCTTT. Residues: CASSRLDTETFF.

This clonotype was seen many times. This chain links TRBV29-1 with TRBJ1-2, with D maybe TRBD1 (5 bases). Germline V gives CDR1 SQVTM, CDR2 ANQGSEA. The CDR3 sequence is 12 residues long. V was pared by 6 bases and J by 5 bases, with 13 bases between. The CDR3 DNA reads as TGCAGCGTGAGCGGACAAAAATATGGCTACACCTTC. Its translation is CSVSGQKYGYTF.